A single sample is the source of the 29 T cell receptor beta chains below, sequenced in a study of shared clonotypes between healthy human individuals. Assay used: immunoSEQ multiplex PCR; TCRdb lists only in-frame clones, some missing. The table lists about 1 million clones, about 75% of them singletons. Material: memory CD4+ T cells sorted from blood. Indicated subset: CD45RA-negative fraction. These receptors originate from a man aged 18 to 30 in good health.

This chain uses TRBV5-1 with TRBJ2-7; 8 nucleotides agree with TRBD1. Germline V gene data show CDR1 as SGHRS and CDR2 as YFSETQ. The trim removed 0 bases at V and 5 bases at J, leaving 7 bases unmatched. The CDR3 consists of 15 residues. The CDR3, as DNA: TGCGCCAGCAGCTTGGGGGGCGACAGGGGCCACGAGCAGTACTTC. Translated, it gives CASSLGGDRGHEQYF.

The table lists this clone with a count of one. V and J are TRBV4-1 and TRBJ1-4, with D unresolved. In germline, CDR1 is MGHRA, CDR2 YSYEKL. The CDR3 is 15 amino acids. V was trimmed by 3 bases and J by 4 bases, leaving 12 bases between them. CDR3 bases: TGCGCCAGCAGCCATGAGGGTGAAGGTAATGAAAAACTGTTTTTT. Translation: CASSHEGEGNEKLFF.

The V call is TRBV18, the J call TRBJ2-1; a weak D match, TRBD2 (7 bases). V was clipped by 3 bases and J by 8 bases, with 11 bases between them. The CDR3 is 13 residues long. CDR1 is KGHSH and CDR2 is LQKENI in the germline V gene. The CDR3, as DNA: TGTGCCAGCTCACCGGGGGGGGCATATGAGCAGTTCTTC. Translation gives CASSPGGAYEQFF. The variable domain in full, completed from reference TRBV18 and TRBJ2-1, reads NAGVMQNPRHLVRRRGQEARLRCSPMKGHSHVYWYRQLPEEGLKFMVYLQKENIIDESGMPKERFSAEFPKEGPSILRIQQVVRGDSAAYFCASSPGGAYEQFFGPGTRLTVL.

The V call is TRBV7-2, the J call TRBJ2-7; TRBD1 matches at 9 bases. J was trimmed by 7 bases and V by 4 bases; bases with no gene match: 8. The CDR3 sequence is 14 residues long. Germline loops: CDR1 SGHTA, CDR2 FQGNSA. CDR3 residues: CASSSGQGPQEQYF. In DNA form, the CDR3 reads TGTGCCAGCAGCTCCGGACAGGGGCCCCAGGAGCAGTACTTC.

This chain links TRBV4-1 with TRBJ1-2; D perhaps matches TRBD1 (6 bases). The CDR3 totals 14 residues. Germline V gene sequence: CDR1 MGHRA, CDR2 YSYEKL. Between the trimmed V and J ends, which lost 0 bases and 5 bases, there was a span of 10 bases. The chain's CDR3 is CASSQDTGKYGYTF. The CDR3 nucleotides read TGCGCCAGCAGCCAAGATACAGGGAAATATGGCTACACCTTC.

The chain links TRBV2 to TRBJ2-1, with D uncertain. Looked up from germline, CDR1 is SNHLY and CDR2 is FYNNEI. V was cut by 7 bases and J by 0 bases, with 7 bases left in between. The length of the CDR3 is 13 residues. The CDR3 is CASNADSYNEQFF. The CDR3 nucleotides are TGTGCCAGCAATGCGGACTCCTACAATGAGCAGTTCTTC.

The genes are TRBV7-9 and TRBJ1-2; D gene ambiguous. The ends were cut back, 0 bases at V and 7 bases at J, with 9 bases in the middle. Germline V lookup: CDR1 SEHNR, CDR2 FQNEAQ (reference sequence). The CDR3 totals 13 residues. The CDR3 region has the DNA TGTGCCAGCAGCTTAGCGGGCGGGGTTGGCTACACCTTC. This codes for CASSLAGGVGYTF.

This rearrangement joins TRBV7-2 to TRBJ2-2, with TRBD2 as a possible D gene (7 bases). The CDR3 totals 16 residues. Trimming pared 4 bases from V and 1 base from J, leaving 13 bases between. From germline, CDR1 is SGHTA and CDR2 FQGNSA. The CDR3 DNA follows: TGTGCCAGCAGCTCCCGTAGGGGGGGGAACACCGGGGAGCTGTTTTTT. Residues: CASSSRRGGNTGELFF.

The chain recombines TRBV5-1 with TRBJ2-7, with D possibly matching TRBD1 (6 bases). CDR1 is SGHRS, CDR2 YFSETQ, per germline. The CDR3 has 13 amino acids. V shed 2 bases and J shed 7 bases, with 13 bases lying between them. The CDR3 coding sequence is TGCGCCAGCAGCTTACAGGGTTATGGGGAGCAGTACTTC. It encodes CASSLQGYGEQYF.

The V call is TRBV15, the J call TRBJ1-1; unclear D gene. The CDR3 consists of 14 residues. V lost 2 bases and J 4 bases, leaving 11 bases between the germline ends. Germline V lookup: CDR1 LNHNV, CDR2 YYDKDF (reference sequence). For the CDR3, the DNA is TGTGCCACCAGCAGACCAATCTGGGGCACTGAAGCTTTCTTT. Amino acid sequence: CATSRPIWGTEAFF.

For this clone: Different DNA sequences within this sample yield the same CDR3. The CDR3 region is CASSLGVGSYEQYF. CDR3 nucleotides: TGTGCCAGCAGCTTGGGGGTGGGTTCCTACGAGCAGTACTTC. The V and J genes are TRBV7-2 and TRBJ2-7, with D possibly being TRBD1 or TRBD2 (5 bases each). Germline V gene sequence: CDR1 SGHTA, CDR2 FQGNSA. This CDR3 contains 14 residues. Trimming removed 3 bases at V and 1 base at J, with 10 bases between.

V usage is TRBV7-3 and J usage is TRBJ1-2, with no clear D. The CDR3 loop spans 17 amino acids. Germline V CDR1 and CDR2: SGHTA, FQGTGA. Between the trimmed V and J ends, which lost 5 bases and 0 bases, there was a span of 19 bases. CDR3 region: CASSLPGINRANYGYTF. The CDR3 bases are TGTGCCAGCAGCCTTCCCGGTATAAATCGGGCTAACTATGGCTACACCTTC.

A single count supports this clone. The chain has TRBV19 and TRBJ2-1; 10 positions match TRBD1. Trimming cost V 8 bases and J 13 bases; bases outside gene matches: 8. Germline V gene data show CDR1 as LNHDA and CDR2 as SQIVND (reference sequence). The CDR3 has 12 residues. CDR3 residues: CASARDRGNQFF. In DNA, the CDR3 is TGTGCCAGTGCACGGGACAGGGGAAATCAGTTCTTC.

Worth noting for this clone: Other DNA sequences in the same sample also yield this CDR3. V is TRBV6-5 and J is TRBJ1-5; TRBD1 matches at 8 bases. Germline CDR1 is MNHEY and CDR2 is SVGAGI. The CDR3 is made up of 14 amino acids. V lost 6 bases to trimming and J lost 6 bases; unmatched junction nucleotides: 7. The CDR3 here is CASSPGQGGQPQHF. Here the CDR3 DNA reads TGTGCCAGCAGCCCTGGACAGGGAGGTCAGCCCCAGCATTTT.

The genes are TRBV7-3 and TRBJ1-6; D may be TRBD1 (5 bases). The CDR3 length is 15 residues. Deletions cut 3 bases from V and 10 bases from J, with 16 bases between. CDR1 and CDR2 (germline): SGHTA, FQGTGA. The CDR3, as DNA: TGTGCCAGCAGCTTTGAACCGGGGGGAAACTCACCCCTCCACTTT. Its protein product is CASSFEPGGNSPLHF. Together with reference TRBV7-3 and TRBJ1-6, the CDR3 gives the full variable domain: GAGVSQTPSNKVTEKGKYVELRCDPISGHTALYWYRQSLGQGPEFLIYFQGTGAADDSGLPNDRFFAVRPEGSVSTLKIQRTERGDSAVYLCASSFEPGGNSPLHFGNGTRLTVT.

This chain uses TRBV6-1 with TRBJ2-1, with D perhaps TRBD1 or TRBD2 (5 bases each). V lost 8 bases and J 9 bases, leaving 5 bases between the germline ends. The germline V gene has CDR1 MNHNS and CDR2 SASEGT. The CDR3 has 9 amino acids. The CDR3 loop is CASGGEQFF. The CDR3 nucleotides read TGTGCCAGCGGGGGTGAGCAGTTCTTC.

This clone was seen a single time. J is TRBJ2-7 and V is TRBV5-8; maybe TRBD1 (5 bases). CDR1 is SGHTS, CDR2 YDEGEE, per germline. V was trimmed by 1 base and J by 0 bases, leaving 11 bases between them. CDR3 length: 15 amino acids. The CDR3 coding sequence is TGTGCCAGCAGCTTGTCTTCTGGGGCCTCCTACGAGCAGTACTTC. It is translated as CASSLSSGASYEQYF.

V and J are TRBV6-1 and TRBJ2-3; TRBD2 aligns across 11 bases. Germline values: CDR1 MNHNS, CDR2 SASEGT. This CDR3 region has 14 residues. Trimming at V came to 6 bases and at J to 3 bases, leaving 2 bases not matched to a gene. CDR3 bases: TGTGCCAGCAGGGTAGCGGGGGGGACAGATACGCAGTATTTT. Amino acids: CASRVAGGTDTQYF.

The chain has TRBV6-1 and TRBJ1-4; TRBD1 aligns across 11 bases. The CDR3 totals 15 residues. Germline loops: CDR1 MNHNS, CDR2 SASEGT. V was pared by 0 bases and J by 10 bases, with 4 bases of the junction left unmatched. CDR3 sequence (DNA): TGTGCCAGCAGTGAAGCGGGGACAGGGGGAGGAAAACTGTTTTTT. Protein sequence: CASSEAGTGGGKLFF.

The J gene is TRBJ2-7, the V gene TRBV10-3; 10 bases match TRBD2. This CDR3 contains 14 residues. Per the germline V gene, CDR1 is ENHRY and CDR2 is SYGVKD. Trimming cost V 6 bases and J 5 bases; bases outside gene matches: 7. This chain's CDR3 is CAISAGLASHEQYF. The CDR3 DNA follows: TGTGCCATCAGCGCGGGACTAGCGTCCCACGAGCAGTACTTC.

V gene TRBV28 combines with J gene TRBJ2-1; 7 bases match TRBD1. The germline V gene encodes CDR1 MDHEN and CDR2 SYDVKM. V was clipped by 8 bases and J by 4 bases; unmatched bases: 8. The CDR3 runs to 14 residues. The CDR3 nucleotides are TGTGCCAGCCACCTGGGACAGCAATACAATGAGCAGTTCTTC. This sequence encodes CASHLGQQYNEQFF.

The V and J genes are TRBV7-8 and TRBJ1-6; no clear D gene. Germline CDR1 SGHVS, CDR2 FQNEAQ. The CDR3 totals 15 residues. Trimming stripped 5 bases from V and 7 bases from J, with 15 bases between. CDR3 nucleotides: TGTGCCAGCAGCGCGAACCGGGCCCTAAATTCACCCCTCCACTTT. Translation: CASSANRALNSPLHF.

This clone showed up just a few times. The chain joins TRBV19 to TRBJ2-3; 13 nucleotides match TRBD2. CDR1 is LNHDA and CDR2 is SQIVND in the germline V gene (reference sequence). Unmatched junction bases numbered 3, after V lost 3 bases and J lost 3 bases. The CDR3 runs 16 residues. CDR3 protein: CASSIGTSGITDTQYF. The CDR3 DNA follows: TGTGCCAGTAGTATCGGGACTAGCGGGATAACAGATACGCAGTATTTT.

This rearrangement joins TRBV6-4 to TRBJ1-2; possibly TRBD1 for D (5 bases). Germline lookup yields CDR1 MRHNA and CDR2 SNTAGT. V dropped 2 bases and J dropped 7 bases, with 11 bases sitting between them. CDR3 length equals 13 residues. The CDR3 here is CASSDGQGAGYTF. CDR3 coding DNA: TGTGCCAGCAGTGACGGGCAGGGAGCTGGCTACACCTTC.

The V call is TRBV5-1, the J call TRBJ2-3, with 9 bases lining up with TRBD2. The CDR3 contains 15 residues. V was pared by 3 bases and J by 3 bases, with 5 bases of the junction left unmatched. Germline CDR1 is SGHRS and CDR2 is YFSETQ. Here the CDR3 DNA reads TGCGCCAGCAGCTCCTATAGCGGGGGAACAGATACGCAGTATTTT. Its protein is CASSSYSGGTDTQYF.

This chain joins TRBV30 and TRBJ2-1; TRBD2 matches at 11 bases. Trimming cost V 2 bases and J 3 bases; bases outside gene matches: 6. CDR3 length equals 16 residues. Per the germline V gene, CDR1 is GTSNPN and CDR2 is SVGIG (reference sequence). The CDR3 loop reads CAWSPEGLAGYNEQFF. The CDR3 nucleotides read TGTGCCTGGAGTCCGGAAGGACTAGCGGGCTACAATGAGCAGTTCTTC.

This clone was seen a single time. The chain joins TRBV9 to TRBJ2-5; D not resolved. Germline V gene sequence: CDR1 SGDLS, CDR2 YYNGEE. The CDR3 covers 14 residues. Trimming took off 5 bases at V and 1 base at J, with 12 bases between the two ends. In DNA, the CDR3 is TGTGCCAGCAGAGGGCGACGGACCCAAGAGACCCAGTACTTC. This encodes CASRGRRTQETQYF.

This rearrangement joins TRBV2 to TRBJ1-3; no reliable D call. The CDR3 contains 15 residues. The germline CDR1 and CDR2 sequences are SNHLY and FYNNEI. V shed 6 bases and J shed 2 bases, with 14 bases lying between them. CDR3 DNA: TGTGCCAGCAGGGATGTGGAGGGTACTGGAAACACCATATATTTT. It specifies CASRDVEGTGNTIYF.

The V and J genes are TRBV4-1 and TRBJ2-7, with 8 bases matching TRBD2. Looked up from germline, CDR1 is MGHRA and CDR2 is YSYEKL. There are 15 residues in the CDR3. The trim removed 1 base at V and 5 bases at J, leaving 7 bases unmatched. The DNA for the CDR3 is TGCGCCAGCAGCCAAGGACTAGCGATGGGGAACGAGCAGTACTTC. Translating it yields CASSQGLAMGNEQYF.